The 20 T cell receptor beta chains presented below share a single source sample, sequenced in a study of T-cell reconstitution after alpha-beta-depleted transplantation in children. The TCRbeta library was prepared with unique molecular identifiers. TCRdb reprocessed the PCR reads via MiXCR and lists one record per CDR3 protein. The sample has over 150,000 distinct CDR3 sequences, around 10% seen once. The sample consisted of PBMCs, taken before TCRalphabeta/CD19-depleted stem cell transplant. The receptors were sampled from a boy between 2 and 15 years old with acute myeloid leukemia, due to receive a stem cell transplant.

DNA of the CDR3: TGTACCATCAGCCAAACCGGGACTAGCGGGCATTACTACTACGAGCAGTACTTC. Protein product: CTISQTGTSGHYYYEQYF. The chain combines TRBV2 with TRBJ2-7; 12 nucleotides line up with TRBD2. This CDR3 has 18 residues. CDR1 and CDR2 (germline): SNHLY, FYNNEI.

This clonotype was counted ten times or more. V and J are TRBV5-1 and TRBJ2-7, with TRBD2 identical over 9 bases. With 4 bases clipped from V and 2 bases from J, the junction kept 7 bases outside the gene matches. Germline V gene sequence: CDR1 SGHRS, CDR2 YFSETQ. The CDR3 has 15 residues. The chain's CDR3 is CASSPELAGTYEQYF. CDR3 bases: TGCGCCAGCAGCCCTGAACTAGCGGGTACCTACGAGCAGTACTTC.

This clonotype came up many times. V is TRBV6-1 and J is TRBJ1-5; D uncertain. Trimming left V 3 bases short and J 2 bases short, with 5 bases between. This CDR3 is built from 13 residues. Per the germline V gene, CDR1 is MNHNS and CDR2 is SASEGT. CDR3 DNA sequence: TGTGCCAGCAGTGATTCGGGCAATCAGCCCCAGCATTTT. As protein: CASSDSGNQPQHF.

This clonotype has ten or more counts. This chain uses TRBV12-3 or TRBV12-4 with TRBJ1-2; 9 bases agree with TRBD1. After removal of 6 bases from V and 9 bases from J, the junction contained 11 bases not matched to a gene. The CDR3 extends over 14 amino acids. The DNA of the CDR3 is TGTGCCAGCAGGGGGACAGGGACGTTTCATAGCTACACCTTC. This gives the protein CASRGTGTFHSYTF.

This clonotype was detected many times. The genes are TRBV4-2 and TRBJ2-6, with 9 bases that match TRBD1. The germline V gene encodes CDR1 LGHNA and CDR2 YNFKEQ. With 0 bases clipped from V and 0 bases from J, the junction kept 6 bases outside the gene matches. The CDR3 extends over 19 amino acids. The CDR3 nucleotides are TGTGCCAGCAGCCAAGAGTCCGGGACAGGGAGCTCTGGGGCCAACGTCCTGACTTTC. Translated, it gives CASSQESGTGSSGANVLTF.

This clonotype was found many times. DNA of the CDR3: TGCAGTGCTAGAGACCTACTAAACCGCGATGAAAAACTGTTTTTT. It specifies CSARDLLNRDEKLFF. J is TRBJ1-4 and V is TRBV20-1; D unclear. Germline V lookup: CDR1 DFQATT, CDR2 SNEGSKA (reference sequence). V was trimmed by 0 bases and J by 6 bases, leaving 14 bases between them. The CDR3 is made up of 15 amino acids.

At least ten counts were recorded for this clonotype. J is TRBJ1-1 and V is TRBV12-3 or TRBV12-4; D is unclear. V lost 6 bases to trimming and J lost 3 bases, with 11 bases between them. The CDR3 length is 13 residues. The CDR3 reads CASSRGWDTEAFF. The DNA for the CDR3 is TGTGCCAGCAGCCGCGGATGGGACACTGAAGCTTTCTTT.

This clonotype has a count of ten or more. This rearrangement joins TRBV3-1 to TRBJ2-7, with 8 bases fitting TRBD2. The CDR3 consists of 14 residues. With V trimmed by 8 bases and J by 3 bases, 9 bases remained unmatched. The germline gives CDR1 LGHDT, CDR2 YNNKEL (reference sequence). CDR3 bases: TGTGCCAGCGCCCTAGCGGGCACCCACTACGAGCAGTACTTC. It yields the protein CASALAGTHYEQYF.

This clonotype was picked up many times. The CDR3 here is CSALTGLNTGELFF. For the CDR3, the DNA is TGCAGTGCCTTGACAGGCTTGAACACCGGGGAGCTGTTTTTT. The chain is built from TRBV20-1 and TRBJ2-2; perhaps TRBD1 as D (6 bases). V was trimmed by 6 bases and J by 1 base, leaving 12 bases between them. This CDR3 contains 14 residues. The germline CDR1 and CDR2 sequences are DFQATT and SNEGSKA (reference sequence).

This clonotype was seen repeatedly, ten times or more. The chain carries TRBV24-1 and TRBJ2-3; D is perhaps TRBD2 (5 bases). The CDR3 covers 14 residues. CDR1 and CDR2 from the germline V gene are KGHDR and SFDVKD. CDR3 sequence: CARNWEKEEDTQYF. DNA for the CDR3: TGTGCTCGGAACTGGGAGAAGGAGGAAGATACGCAGTATTTT.

Ten or more counts support this clonotype. The V and J genes are TRBV10-3 and TRBJ2-2; TRBD1 aligns across 8 bases. The germline V gene has CDR1 ENHRY and CDR2 SYGVKD. The CDR3 length is 12 residues. Germline trimming cut 6 bases from V and 6 bases from J; bases unmatched to any gene: 0. The CDR3 is CAIRQGAGELFF. DNA for the CDR3: TGTGCCATCAGACAGGGGGCCGGGGAGCTGTTTTTT.

Many counts were recorded for this clonotype. The chain uses TRBV7-6 and TRBJ1-4, with 12 bases identical to TRBD1. CDR1 is SGHVS and CDR2 is FNYEAQ in the germline V gene. The CDR3 is 14 amino acids. Unmatched junction bases numbered 2, after V lost 5 bases and J lost 7 bases. In DNA form, the CDR3 reads TGTGCCAGCAGCCGGGGACAGGGGGCTGAAAAACTGTTTTTT. It translates to CASSRGQGAEKLFF.

This clonotype was seen at least ten times. V is TRBV7-8 and J is TRBJ2-1, with a tentative D call TRBD1 (6 bases). Germline CDR1 is SGHVS and CDR2 is FQNEAQ. CDR3 length: 18 residues. The V and J ends lost 2 bases and 7 bases respectively, with 24 bases between them. CDR3 bases: TGTGCCAGCAGCTTACGACAGGTCAGGAAAACAGAGTTAAATGAGCAGTTCTTC. It encodes CASSLRQVRKTELNEQFF. The entire variable domain, with the rest obtained from reference TRBV7-8 and TRBJ2-1, is as follows: GAGVSQSPRYKVAKRGQDVALRCDPISGHVSLFWYQQALGQGPEFLTYFQNEAQLDKSGLPSDRFFAERPEGSVSTLKIQRTQQEDSAVYLCASSLRQVRKTELNEQFFGPGTRLTVL.

In this sample, this clonotype turned up many times. The CDR3 DNA follows: TGTGCCAGCAGCAAAGTGGGGGGTAGGGTCCACGAGCAGTACGTC. Protein sequence: CASSKVGGRVHEQYV. This chain connects TRBV21-1 to TRBJ2-7; the D call TRBD1 from the table was never checked on the DNA. TRBV21-1 is an annotated pseudogene. The CDR3 spans 15 residues.

This clonotype was counted many times. The V gene is TRBV7-2, the J gene TRBJ2-1; tentatively, D is TRBD2 (5 bases). The ends were cut back, 1 base at V and 7 bases at J, with 11 bases in the middle. CDR3 size: 14 residues. Per germline, CDR1 SGHTA and CDR2 FQGNSA. The CDR3 bases are TGTGCCAGCAGCTTAGGACTGCGGGTGAATGAGCAGTTCTTC. This translates into CASSLGLRVNEQFF. Variable domain in full (rest from reference TRBV7-2 and TRBJ2-1): GAGVSQSPSNKVTEKGKDVELRCDPISGHTALYWYRQSLGQGLEFLIYFQGNSAPDKSGLPSDRFSAERTGGSVSTLTIQRTQQEDSAVYLCASSLGLRVNEQFFGPGTRLTVL.

This clonotype has a count of ten or more. The rearrangement links TRBV3-1 to TRBJ2-6; D call uncertain. CDR1 is LGHDT, CDR2 YNNKEL, per germline (reference sequence). V was clipped by 0 bases and J by 0 bases, with 6 bases between them. CDR3 size: 16 residues. The CDR3 nucleotides read TGTGCCAGCAGCCAAGATGCAGGCTCTGGGGCCAACGTCCTGACTTTC. It is translated as CASSQDAGSGANVLTF.

This clonotype has ten or more counts. This chain joins TRBV2 and TRBJ2-7, with TRBD2 identical over 11 bases. The germline V gene has CDR1 SNHLY and CDR2 FYNNEI. V gave up 5 bases and J gave up 4 bases; unmatched junction bases: 4. The CDR3 is 14 amino acids. CDR3 sequence reads: CASSLAGGVYEQYF. The CDR3 coding sequence is TGTGCCAGCAGTCTAGCGGGAGGAGTATACGAGCAGTACTTC.

This clonotype was seen ten or more times. The chain recombines TRBV28 with TRBJ2-7, with D possibly called TRBD1 or TRBD2 (5 bases each). This CDR3 has 14 residues. CDR1 MDHEN and CDR2 SYDVKM come from the germline V gene. Trimming left V 6 bases short and J 2 bases short, with 14 bases between. CDR3 residues: CASSSPGPTYEQYF. CDR3 DNA: TGTGCCAGCAGCTCTCCGGGACCGACCTACGAGCAGTACTTC.

This clonotype was seen repeatedly, ten times or more. The rearrangement uses TRBV5-1 and TRBJ2-7; 8 bases fit TRBD2. V trimming: 0 bases; J trimming: 4 bases; junction bases outside the gene matches: 15. From germline, CDR1 is SGHRS and CDR2 YFSETQ. The CDR3 is 18 amino acids. CDR3 DNA sequence: TGCGCCAGCAGCTTGGGTCAGAAAATCGGGACTAGAGCTTACGAGCAGTACTTC. Its translation: CASSLGQKIGTRAYEQYF.

The chain joins TRBV3-1 to TRBJ2-1; TRBD2 agrees at 16 bases. The CDR3 covers 18 residues. The V gene end was trimmed by 11 bases and the J gene end by 5 bases; junction bases not matched to a gene: 15. Germline CDR1 is LGHDT and CDR2 is YNNKEL (reference sequence). The CDR3 DNA is TGTGCCTCCTCCACGGGACTAGCGGGGGGGTACCTACACAATGAGCAGTTCTTC. Translating it yields CASSTGLAGGYLHNEQFF.